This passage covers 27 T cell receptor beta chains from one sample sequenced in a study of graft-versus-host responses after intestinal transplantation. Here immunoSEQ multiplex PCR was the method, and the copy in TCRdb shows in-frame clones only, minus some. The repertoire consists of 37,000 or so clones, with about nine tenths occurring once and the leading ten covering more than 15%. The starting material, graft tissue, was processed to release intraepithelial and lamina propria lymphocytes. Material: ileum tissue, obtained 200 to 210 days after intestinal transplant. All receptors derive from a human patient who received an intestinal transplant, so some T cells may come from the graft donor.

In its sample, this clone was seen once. The CDR3 here is CAISIRTGGGVTEAFF. In DNA form, the CDR3 reads TGTGCCATCAGTATACGGACAGGAGGGGGAGTCACTGAAGCTTTCTTT. The rearrangement uses TRBV10-3 and TRBJ1-1; 7 bases map to TRBD1. The V gene end was trimmed by 5 bases and the J gene end by 4 bases; junction bases not matched to a gene: 13. This CDR3 spans 16 amino acids. CDR1 is ENHRY, CDR2 SYGVKD, per germline.

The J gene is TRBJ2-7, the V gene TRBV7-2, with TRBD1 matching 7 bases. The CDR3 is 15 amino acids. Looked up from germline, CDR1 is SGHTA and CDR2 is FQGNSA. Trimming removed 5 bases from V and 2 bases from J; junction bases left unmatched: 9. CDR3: CASSQLGTVAYEQYF. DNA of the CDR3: TGTGCCAGCAGCCAACTCGGGACAGTCGCCTACGAGCAGTACTTC.

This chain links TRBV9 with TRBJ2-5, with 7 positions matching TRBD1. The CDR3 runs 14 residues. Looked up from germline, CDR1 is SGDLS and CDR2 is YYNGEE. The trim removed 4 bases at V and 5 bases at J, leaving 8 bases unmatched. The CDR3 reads CASSPGDSRETQYF. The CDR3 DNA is TGTGCCAGCAGCCCTGGGGACAGTCGTGAGACCCAGTACTTC.

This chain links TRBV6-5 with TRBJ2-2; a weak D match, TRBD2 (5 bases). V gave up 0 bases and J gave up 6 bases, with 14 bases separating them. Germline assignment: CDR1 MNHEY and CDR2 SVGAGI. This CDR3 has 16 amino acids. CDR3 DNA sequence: TGTGCCAGCAGTTACTCGGGTGGGAGTAGATCCGGGGAGCTGTTTTTT. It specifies CASSYSGGSRSGELFF.

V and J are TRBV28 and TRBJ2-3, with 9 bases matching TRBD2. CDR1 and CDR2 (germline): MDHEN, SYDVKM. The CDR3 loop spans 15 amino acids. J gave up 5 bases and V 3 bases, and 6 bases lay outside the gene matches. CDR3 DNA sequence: TGTGCCAGCAGTTTCGGCGGGGGGGTTAAAGATACGCAGTATTTT. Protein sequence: CASSFGGGVKDTQYF.

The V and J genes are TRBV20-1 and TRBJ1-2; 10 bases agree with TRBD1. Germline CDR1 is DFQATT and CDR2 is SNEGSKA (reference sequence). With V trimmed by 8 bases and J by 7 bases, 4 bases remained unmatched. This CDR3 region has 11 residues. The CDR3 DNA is TGCAGTTTGACAGGGGGCGCTGGCTACACCTTC. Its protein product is CSLTGGAGYTF.

The CDR3 sequence is CASSRPAEGPEQFF. DNA for the CDR3: TGTGCCAGCAGTCGACCCGCAGAAGGCCCTGAGCAGTTCTTC. The V gene is TRBV5-4, the J gene TRBJ2-1; D gene ambiguous. Trimming removed 5 bases from V and 9 bases from J, with 18 bases in between. CDR1 is SGHNT, CDR2 YYREEE, per germline (reference sequence). There are 14 residues in the CDR3. Based on the CDR3 plus reference TRBV5-4 and TRBJ2-1, the full variable domain is ETGVTQSPTHLIKTRGQQVTLRCSSQSGHNTVSWYQQALGQGPQFIFQYYREEENGRGNFPPRFSGLQFPNYSSELNVNALELDDSALYLCASSRPAEGPEQFFGPGTRLTVL.

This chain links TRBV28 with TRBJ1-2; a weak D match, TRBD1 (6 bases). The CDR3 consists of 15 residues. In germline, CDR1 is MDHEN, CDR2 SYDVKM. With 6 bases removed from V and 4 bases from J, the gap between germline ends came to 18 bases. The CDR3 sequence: CASSQTTGTLYGYTF. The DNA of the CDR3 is TGTGCCAGCAGCCAAACAACAGGGACCCTCTATGGCTACACCTTC.

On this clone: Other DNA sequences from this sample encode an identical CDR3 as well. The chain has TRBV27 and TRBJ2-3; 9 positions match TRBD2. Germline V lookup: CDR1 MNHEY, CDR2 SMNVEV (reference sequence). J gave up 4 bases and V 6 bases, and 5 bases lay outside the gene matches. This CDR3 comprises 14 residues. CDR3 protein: CASSVAGGADTQYF. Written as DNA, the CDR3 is TGTGCCAGCAGCGTCGCGGGAGGGGCAGATACGCAGTATTTT.

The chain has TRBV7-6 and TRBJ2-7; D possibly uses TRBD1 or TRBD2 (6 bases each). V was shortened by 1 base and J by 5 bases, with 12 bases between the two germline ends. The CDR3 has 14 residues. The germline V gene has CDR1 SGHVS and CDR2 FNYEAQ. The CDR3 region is CASSLEGGIDEQYF. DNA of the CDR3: TGTGCCAGCAGCTTAGAGGGGGGAATCGACGAGCAGTACTTC.

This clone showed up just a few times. The CDR3 spells CATSRDLGLAGAGEQFF. The CDR3 DNA is TGTGCCACCAGCAGAGATCTCGGACTAGCGGGAGCAGGTGAGCAGTTCTTC. The gene calls are TRBV15 and TRBJ2-1; 13 bases fit TRBD2. Germline lookup yields CDR1 LNHNV and CDR2 YYDKDF (reference sequence). The CDR3 spans 17 residues. V lost 0 bases, J lost 9 bases, and 8 bases stayed unmatched.

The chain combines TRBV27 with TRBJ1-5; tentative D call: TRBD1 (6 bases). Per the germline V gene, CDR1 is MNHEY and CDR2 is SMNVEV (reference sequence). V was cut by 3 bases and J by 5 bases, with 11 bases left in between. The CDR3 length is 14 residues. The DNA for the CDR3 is TGTGCCAGCAGTTTCAGACAGGTCGATCAGCCCCAGCATTTT. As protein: CASSFRQVDQPQHF.

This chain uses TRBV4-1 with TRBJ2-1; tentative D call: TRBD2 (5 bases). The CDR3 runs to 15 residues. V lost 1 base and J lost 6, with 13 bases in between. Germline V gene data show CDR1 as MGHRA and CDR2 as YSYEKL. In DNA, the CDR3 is TGCGCCAGCAGCCAAGCTAGGACTGTCTTCAATGAGCAGTTCTTC. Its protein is CASSQARTVFNEQFF.

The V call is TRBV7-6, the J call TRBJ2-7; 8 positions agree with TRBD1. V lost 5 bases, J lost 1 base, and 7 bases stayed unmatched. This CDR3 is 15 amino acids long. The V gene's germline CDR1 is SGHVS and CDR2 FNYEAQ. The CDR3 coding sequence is TGTGCCAGCAGCCCGGGGTGGACAGGGTCCTACGAGCAGTACTTC. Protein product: CASSPGWTGSYEQYF.

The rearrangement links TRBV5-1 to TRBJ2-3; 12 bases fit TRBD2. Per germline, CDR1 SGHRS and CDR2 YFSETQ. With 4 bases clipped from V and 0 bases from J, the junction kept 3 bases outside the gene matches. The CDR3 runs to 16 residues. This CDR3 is CASSLGLAGSTDTQYF. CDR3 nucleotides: TGCGCCAGCAGCCTTGGACTAGCGGGGAGCACAGATACGCAGTATTTT.

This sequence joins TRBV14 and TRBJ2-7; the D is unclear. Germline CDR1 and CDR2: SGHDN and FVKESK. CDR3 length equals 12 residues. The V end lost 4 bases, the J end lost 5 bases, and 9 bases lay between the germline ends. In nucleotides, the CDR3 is TGTGCCAGCAGCCGAAGATTAAACGAGCAGTACTTC. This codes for CASSRRLNEQYF.

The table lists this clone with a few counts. CDR3 coding DNA: TGTGCCTGGGAAGGACAGCACTATGGCTACACCTTC. It codes for CAWEGQHYGYTF. This sequence joins TRBV30 and TRBJ1-2, with D possibly matching TRBD1 (6 bases). With 5 bases removed from V and 3 bases from J, the gap between germline ends came to 10 bases. Germline V gives CDR1 GTSNPN, CDR2 SVGIG (reference sequence). The CDR3 sequence is 12 residues long.

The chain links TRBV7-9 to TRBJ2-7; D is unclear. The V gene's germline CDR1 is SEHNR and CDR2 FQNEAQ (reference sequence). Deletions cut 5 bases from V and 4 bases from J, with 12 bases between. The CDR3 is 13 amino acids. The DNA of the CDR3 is TGTGCCAGCAGCCCAAAACTGGGGTACGAGCAGTACTTC. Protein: CASSPKLGYEQYF.

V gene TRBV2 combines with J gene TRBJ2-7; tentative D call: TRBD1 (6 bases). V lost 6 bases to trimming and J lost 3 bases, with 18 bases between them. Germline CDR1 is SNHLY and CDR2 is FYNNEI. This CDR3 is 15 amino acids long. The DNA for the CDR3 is TGTGCCAGCAGGCCACAGGGCAAGACGGGCTACGAGCAGTACTTC. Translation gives CASRPQGKTGYEQYF.

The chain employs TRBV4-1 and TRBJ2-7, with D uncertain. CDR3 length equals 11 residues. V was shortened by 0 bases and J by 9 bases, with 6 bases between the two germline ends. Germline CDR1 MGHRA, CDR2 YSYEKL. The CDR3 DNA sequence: TGCGCCAGCAGCCAAGATAGGATGCAGTACTTC. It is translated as CASSQDRMQYF.

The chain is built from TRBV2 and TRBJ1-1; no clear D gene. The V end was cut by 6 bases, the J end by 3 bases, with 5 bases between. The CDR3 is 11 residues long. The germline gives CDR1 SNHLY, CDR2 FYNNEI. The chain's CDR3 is CASSPDTEAFF. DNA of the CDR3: TGTGCCAGCAGCCCGGACACTGAAGCTTTCTTT.

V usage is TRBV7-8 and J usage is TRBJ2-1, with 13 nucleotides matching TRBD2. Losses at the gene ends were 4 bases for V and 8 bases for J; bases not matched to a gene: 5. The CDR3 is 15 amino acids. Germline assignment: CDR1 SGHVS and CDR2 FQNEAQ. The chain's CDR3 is CASSYTSGGADEQFF. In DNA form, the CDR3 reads TGTGCCAGCAGCTACACTAGCGGGGGGGCGGATGAGCAGTTCTTC.

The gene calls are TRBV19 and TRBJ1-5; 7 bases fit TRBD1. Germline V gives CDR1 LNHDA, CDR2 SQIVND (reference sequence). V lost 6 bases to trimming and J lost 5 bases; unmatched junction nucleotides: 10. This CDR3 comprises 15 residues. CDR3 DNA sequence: TGTGCCAGTAGAAAAGACAGGGTGCGAGATCAGCCCCAGCATTTT. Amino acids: CASRKDRVRDQPQHF.

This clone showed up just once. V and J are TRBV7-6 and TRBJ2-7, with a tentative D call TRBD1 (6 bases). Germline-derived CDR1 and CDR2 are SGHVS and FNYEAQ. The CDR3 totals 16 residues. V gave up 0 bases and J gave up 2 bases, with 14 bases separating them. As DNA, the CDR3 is TGTGCCAGCAGCTTAGCGACAGGACAAGGTGCCTACGAGCAGTACTTC. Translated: CASSLATGQGAYEQYF.

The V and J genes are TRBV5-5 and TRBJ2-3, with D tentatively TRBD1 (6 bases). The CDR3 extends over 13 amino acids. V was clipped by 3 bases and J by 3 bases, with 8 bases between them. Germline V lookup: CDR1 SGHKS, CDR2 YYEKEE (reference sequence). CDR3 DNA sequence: TGTGCCAGCAGCTCTCAGGGGACAGATACGCAGTATTTT. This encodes CASSSQGTDTQYF. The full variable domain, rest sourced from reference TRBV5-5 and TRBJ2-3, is DAGVTQSPTHLIKTRGQQVTLRCSPISGHKSVSWYQQVLGQGPQFIFQYYEKEERGRGNFPDRFSARQFPNYSSELNVNALLLGDSALYLCASSSQGTDTQYFGPGTRLTVL.

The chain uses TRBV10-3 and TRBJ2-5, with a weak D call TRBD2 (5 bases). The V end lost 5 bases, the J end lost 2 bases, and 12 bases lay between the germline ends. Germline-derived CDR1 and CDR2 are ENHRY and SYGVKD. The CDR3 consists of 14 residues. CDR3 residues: CAISNGNIQETQYF. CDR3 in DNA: TGTGCCATCAGTAACGGGAACATTCAAGAGACCCAGTACTTC.

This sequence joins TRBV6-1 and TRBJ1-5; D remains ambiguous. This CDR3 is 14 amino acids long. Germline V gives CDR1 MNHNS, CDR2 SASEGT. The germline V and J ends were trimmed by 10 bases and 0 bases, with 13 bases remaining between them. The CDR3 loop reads CATTGGYSNQPQHF. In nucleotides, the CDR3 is TGTGCCACAACGGGAGGTTATAGCAATCAGCCCCAGCATTTT.